This entry features one T cell receptor (beta chain) sequence. The clone's antigen remains unknown. Qualities for individual bases were not recorded, and no much larger clone is one base off. The library came from the immunoSEQ multiplex PCR assay. Here the immuneACCESS table is served through TCRdb, limited to in-frame sequences with V and J called. Missing clones are a known gap in these copies; in checked studies unresolved V genes cover under half, and the rest lacks a known reason. This sample gives 15,000 to 20,000 clones in total; approximately 84% of them show up just once. Of the sample, approximately 5.4% is held by the ten largest clones. This specimen belongs to a study of CD4+ T cells in melanoma (dated by TCRdb to the early 2020s). About the full investigation: The study examined neoantigen-specific CD4+ T cells in human melanoma.

Counted from cysteine to phenylalanine, this CDR3 has 19 amino acids. This entry keeps only the CDR3 DNA: 57 bases, framed from base 1. The junction shows trimming of 6 bases on V and 8 bases on J, plus 30 bases between the germline ends. From the germline V gene, CDR1 is SGHDT and CDR2 is YYEEEE. The donors were melanoma patients. On the study overall, not on this receptor specifically: Neoantigen-specific CD4+ T cells in melanoma were reported to show diverse differentiation states. Neoantigen-specific CD4+ T cells were reported to be correlated with the function of CD8+ T cells, macrophages and B cells.

The receptor chain draws on TRBV5-6 and TRBJ1-6; matching of 5 bases hints at TRBD1 as the D gene. This clonotype was sampled from a human donor with melanoma. The sequencing input was cells from a culture (not recorded whether cultured in vitro). At the DNA level, the sequence is TGTGCCAGCACCCCTTCGCTTTCGTCGGGGCGAGGTTGGGATTCACCCCTCCACTTT. Its protein reads: CASTPSLSSGRGWDSPLHF. The reference TRBV5-6 and TRBJ1-6 proteins fill in what lies around the CDR3, so the full variable domain reads DAGVTQSPTHLIKTRGQQVTLRCSPKSGHDTVSWYQQALGQGPQFIFQYYEEEERQRGNFPDRFSGHQFPNYSSELNVNALLLGDSALYLCASTPSLSSGRGWDSPLHFGNGTRLTVT.